This T cell receptor beta chain stems from a study of shared clonotypes between healthy human individuals. It was CD45RO-negative cells, positively selected for CCR7, that made up naive CD8 cells, with terminally differentiated effector memory CD45RA+ cells excluded. Germline-derived CDR1 and CDR2 are MNHNY and SVGAGI (reference sequence). The CDR3 is made up of 12 amino acids. Authors' processing steps: From ImmunoSEQ came sequences covering only the junction and carrying no quality scores, so filtering differed. The table came from immunoSEQ multiplex PCR; TCRdb's copy has only in-frame clones and leaves some out. From that table come the V and J calls and clone size; the DNA was used to work out D and trimming. This table holds around 2,000,000 clones, about 94% found once. Remarks on this clone: Its antigen is undetermined. The junction departs from germline at one end; a sequencing error may be responsible. Other DNA sequences within the sample encode an identical CDR3.

Study outcomes and limitations: Non-shared clonotypes had lower generation probabilities than clonotypes shared by all four sorted-subset donors. On the whole, naive subsets had larger estimated richness than memory subsets had. Donors were few, which limited the genetic and exposure-history diversity represented.

This chain joins TRBV6-6 and TRBJ2-7; D is ambiguous. Sequencing was performed on naive CD8+ T cells sorted from blood. The receptor was isolated from a young man in good health. CDR3 DNA: TGTGCCAGCGGCGAAGGAGCCTACGAGCAATACTTC. It translates to CASGEGAYEQYF.